Judged by frequency, the clone carrying this T cell receptor beta chain is medium-sized. Its antigen remains unidentified. Researchers prepared the TRB cDNA libraries using 5' RACE with UMI labels. After re-calling the 5' RACE reads, TCRdb lists one entry per CDR3 protein, DNA absent. The sample includes about 6,700 distinct CDR3 sequences. Germline values: CDR1 SGHRS, CDR2 YFSETQ. The CDR3 has 15 amino acids. The data were obtained in a study of CXCR3-negative and CXCR3-positive naive CD8 T cells. Points from the study as a whole: Comparison of naive cells showed more hydrophobic TRB CDR3s in CXCR3-positive than in CXCR3-negative naive cells.

The CD45RO-CCR7+CD27+CD95- phenotype denoted naive CD8+ T cells. This chain uses TRBV5-1 with TRBJ1-5; the TRBD1 assignment by TCRdb is unverifiable without DNA. This clonotype was obtained from a human donor in good health. Some clones in this sample may be carry-over from other donors' samples. The specimen was naive CXCR3+ CD8+ T cells from blood. The subset here: CD45RO-CCR7+CD27+CD95- naive CD8+ T cells expressing CXCR3 (TNR3+). The CDR3 protein is CASSAGTGNNQPQHF.